This TCR beta chain comes out of a study of blood T cell repertoires in COVID-19. Study-level information: The samples span acute and convalescent COVID-19 from the United States, Italy and Spain. The analysed material was cDNA or gDNA that came from T cells, B-cell-depleted T cells, or PBMCs.

In the source study's methods: Reference gene primer amplification gave nucleated cell count estimates. Produced via immunoSEQ multiplex PCR; TCRdb's table is partial and in-frame only. V and J calls and clone size are given by that table; D and trimming were obtained from the DNA. The profile shows tens of thousands of clones, about 80% of them singletons. Trimming took 4 bases from V and 4 from J, leaving 7 bases between them. The V gene's germline CDR1 is KGHDR and CDR2 SFDVKD. The CDR3 loop spans 13 amino acids. This TCR was recovered from a woman aged 60-70 years with acute or convalescent COVID-19. What was sequenced was peripheral blood. The V and J genes are TRBV24-1 and TRBJ1-5; D remains unclear. Written as DNA, the CDR3 is TGTGCCACCAGTGAGCGCATTAATCAGCCCCAGCATTTT. It encodes CATSERINQPQHF.